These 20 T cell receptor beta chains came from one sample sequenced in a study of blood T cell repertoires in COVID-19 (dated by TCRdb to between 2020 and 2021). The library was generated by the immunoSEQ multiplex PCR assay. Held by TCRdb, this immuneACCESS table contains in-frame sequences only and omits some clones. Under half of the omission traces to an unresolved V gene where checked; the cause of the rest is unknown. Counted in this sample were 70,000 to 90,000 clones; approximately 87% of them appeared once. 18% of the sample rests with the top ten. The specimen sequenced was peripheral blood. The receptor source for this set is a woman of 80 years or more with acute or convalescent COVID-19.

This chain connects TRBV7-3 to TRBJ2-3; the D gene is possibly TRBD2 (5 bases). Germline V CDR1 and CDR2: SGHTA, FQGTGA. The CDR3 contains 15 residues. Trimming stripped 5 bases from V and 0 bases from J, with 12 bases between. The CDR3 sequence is CASSPNGGSTDTQYF. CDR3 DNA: TGTGCCAGCAGCCCGAATGGCGGGAGCACAGATACGCAGTATTTT.

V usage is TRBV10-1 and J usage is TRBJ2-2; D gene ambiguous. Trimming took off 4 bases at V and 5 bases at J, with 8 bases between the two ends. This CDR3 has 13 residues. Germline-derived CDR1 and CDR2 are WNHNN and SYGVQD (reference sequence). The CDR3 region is CASSVDFTGELFF. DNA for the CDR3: TGCGCCAGCAGTGTAGACTTTACCGGGGAGCTGTTTTTT.

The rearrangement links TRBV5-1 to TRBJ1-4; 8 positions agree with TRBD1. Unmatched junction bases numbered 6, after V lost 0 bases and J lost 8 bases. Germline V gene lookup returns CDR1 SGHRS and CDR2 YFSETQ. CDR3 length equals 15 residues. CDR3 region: CASSLATGAREKLFF. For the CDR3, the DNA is TGCGCCAGCAGCTTGGCGACAGGGGCCCGGGAAAAACTGTTTTTT. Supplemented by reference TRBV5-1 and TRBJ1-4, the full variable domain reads KAGVTQTPRYLIKTRGQQVTLSCSPISGHRSVSWYQQTPGQGLQFLFEYFSETQRNKGNFPGRFSGRQFSNSRSEMNVSTLELGDSALYLCASSLATGAREKLFFGSGTQLSVL.

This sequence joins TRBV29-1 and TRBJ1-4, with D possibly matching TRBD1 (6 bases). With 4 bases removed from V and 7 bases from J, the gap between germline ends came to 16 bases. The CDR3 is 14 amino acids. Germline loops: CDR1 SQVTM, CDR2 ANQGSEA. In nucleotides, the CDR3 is TGCAGCGTTGGGAGGAGGGGAGGGGGTGAAAAACTGTTTTTT. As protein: CSVGRRGGGEKLFF.

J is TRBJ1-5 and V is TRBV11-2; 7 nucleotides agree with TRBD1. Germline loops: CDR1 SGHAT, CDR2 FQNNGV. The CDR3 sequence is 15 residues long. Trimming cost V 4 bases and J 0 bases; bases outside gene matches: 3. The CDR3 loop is CASSSQGDSNQPQHF. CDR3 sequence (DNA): TGTGCCAGCAGCTCGCAGGGGGATAGCAATCAGCCCCAGCATTTT.

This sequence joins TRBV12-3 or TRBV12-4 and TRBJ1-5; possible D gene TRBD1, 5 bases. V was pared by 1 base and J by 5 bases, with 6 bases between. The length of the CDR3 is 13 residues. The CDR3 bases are TGTGCCAGCAGTTTAGGGGGCGATCAGCCCCAGCATTTT. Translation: CASSLGGDQPQHF.

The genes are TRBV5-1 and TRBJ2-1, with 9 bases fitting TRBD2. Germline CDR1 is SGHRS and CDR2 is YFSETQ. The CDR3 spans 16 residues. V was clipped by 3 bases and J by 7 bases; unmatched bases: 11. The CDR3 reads CASSSGGGLAFNEQFF. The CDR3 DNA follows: TGCGCCAGCAGCTCTGGTGGGGGACTAGCCTTTAATGAGCAGTTCTTC.

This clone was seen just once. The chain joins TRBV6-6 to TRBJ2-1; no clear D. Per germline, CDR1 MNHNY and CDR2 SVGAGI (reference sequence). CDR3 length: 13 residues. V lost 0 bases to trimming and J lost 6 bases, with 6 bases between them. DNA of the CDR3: TGTGCCAGCAGTTACTCGGCAGGCAATGAGCAGTTCTTC. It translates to CASSYSAGNEQFF.

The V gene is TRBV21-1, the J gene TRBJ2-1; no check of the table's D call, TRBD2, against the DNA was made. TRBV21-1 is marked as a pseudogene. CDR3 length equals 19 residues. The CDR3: CASSKFYGGRGGFDNEQFF. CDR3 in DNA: TGTGCCAGCAGCAAATTTTACGGGGGTCGCGGGGGGTTCGACAATGAGCAGTTCTTC.

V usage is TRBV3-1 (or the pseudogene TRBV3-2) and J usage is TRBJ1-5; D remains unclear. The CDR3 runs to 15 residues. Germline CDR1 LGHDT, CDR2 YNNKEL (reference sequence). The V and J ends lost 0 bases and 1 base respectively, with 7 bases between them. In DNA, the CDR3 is TGTGCCAGCAGCCAAGATGTGGGCAGCAATCAGCCCCAGCATTTT. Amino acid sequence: CASSQDVGSNQPQHF.

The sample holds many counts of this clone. CDR3 in DNA: TGTGCCAGCAGCTTAGACAGAGACAATCAGCCCCAGCATTTT. Amino acids: CASSLDRDNQPQHF. This chain joins TRBV7-6 and TRBJ1-5; D ambiguous. The CDR3 has 14 residues. V lost 1 base to trimming and J lost 3 bases, with 7 bases between them. Germline CDR1 and CDR2: SGHVS and FNYEAQ.

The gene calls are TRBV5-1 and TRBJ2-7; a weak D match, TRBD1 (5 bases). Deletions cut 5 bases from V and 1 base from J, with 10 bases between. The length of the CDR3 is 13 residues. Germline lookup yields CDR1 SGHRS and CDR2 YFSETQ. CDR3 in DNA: TGCGCCAGCAGTTGGCAGGGTTCCTACGAGCAGTACTTC. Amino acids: CASSWQGSYEQYF.

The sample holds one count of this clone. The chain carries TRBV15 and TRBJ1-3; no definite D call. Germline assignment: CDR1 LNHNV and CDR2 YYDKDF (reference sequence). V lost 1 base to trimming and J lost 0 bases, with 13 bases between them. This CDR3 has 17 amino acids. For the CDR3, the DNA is TGTGCCACCAGCAGAGGAGGAGACCGAAGCTCTGGAAACACCATATATTTT. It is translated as CATSRGGDRSSGNTIYF.

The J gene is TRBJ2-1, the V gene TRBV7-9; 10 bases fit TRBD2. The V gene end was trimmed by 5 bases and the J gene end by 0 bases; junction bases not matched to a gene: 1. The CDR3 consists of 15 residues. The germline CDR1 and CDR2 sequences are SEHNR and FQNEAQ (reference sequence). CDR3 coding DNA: TGTGCCAGCAGCCCTAGCGGGAGCTCCTACAATGAGCAGTTCTTC. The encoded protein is CASSPSGSSYNEQFF.

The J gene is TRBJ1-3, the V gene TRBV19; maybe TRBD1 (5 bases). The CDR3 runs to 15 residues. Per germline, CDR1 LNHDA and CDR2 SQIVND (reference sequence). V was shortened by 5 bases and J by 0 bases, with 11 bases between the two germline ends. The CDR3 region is CASSWGGNSGNTIYF. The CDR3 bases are TGTGCCAGTAGTTGGGGCGGAAACTCTGGAAACACCATATATTTT.

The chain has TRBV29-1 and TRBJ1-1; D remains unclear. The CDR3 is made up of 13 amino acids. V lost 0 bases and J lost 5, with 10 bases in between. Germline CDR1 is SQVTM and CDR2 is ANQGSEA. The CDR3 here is CSVEDYAVTEAFF. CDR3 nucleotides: TGCAGCGTTGAAGACTACGCGGTTACTGAAGCTTTCTTT.

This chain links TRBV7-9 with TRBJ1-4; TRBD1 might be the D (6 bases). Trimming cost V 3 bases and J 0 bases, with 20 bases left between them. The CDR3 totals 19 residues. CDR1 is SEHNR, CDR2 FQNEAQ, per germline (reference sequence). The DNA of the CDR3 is TGTGCCAGCAGCTTCCAAATACTTCGGACAGATACAACTAATGAAAAACTGTTTTTT. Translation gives CASSFQILRTDTTNEKLFF.

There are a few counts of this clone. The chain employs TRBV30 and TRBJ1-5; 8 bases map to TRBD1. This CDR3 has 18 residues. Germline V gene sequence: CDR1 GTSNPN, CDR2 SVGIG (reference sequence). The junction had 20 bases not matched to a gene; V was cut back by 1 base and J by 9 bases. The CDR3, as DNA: TGTGCCTGGAGTGCCGAACCTAGCCAGTCAGGGGGCCTGGGGCCCCAGCATTTT. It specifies CAWSAEPSQSGGLGPQHF.

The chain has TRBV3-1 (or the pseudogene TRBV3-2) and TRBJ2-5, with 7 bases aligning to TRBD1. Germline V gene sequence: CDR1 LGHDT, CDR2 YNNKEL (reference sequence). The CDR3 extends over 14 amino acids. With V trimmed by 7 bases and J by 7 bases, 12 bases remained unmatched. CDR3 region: CASTEQGREVTQYF. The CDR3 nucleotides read TGTGCCAGCACCGAACAGGGGCGAGAAGTGACCCAGTACTTC.

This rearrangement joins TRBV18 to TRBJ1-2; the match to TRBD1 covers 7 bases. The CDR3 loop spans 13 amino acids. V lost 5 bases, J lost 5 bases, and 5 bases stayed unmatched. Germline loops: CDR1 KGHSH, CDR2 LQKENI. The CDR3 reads CASSYGQAYGYTF. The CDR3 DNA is TGTGCCAGCTCATATGGACAGGCGTATGGCTACACCTTC.